This is a list of T cell receptor beta chains from one sample in a study of blood T cell repertoires in COVID-19. Measured with immunoSEQ multiplex PCR; TCRdb has only the in-frame clones, and not every one. The sample lists about 300,000 clones; about nine tenths were seen once. Specimen: PBMCs or T cells enriched from blood (not recorded which). The origin of the receptors is a woman under 30 who had recovered from COVID-19. Both conserved end residues are part of each CDR3. The D gene is left open where the match is weak. Expanded clones are given a class, and other clones once, few, many or no size at all.

j_gene	abundance	d_gene	v_gene	CDR3nt	CDR3aa
TRBJ1-5	-	TRBD1	TRBV6-5	TGTGCCAGCGCAGGACAGGGAAGTCAGCCCCAGCATTTT	CASAGQGSQPQHF
TRBJ1-6	once	TRBD1	TRBV19	TGTGCCAGTAGTATCGGGACAGACCCCCTAAGCTCCTATAATTCACCCCTCCACTTT	CASSIGTDPLSSYNSPLHF
TRBJ2-2	once	-	TRBV24-1	TGTGCCACCAGTGATCTGACTACCGGGGAGCTGTTTTTT	CATSDLTTGELFF
TRBJ1-2	-	TRBD1	TRBV2	TGTGCCAGCAGGGGACAGGGCGGCGGCTACACCTTC	CASRGQGGGYTF
TRBJ1-5	-	TRBD1	TRBV10-3	TGTGCCATCAGTGACCCGTCCCGGACAGGGGGCAATCAGCCCCAGCATTTT	CAISDPSRTGGNQPQHF
TRBJ1-4	-	TRBD1	TRBV2	TGTGCCAGCACCGACAGGGCTGAAAAACTGTTTTTT	CASTDRAEKLFF
TRBJ1-4	-	-	TRBV5-1	TGCGCCAGCAGCTTACAGGGAAATGAAAAACTGTTTTTT	CASSLQGNEKLFF
TRBJ2-5	-	-	TRBV5-4	TGTGCCAGCAGCCTGCTGGCGGGACCGGGAGAGACCCAGTACTTC	CASSLLAGPGETQYF
TRBJ1-3	-	-	TRBV19	TGTGCCAGTAGTATGCGGCGCTCTGGAAACACCATATATTTT	CASSMRRSGNTIYF
TRBJ1-5	-	TRBD1	TRBV5-5	TGTGCCAGCAGCCCCACAGGGACAGATAGCAATCAGCCCCAGCATTTT	CASSPTGTDSNQPQHF
TRBJ2-3	-	-	TRBV6-5	TGTGCCAGCAGTATCGGGACTCCAATCACAGATACGCAGTATTTT	CASSIGTPITDTQYF
TRBJ1-5	-	-	TRBV30	TGTGCCTGGAGTGTCGGGGGATATCAGCCCCAGCATTTT	CAWSVGGYQPQHF
TRBJ1-3	-	-	TRBV19	TGTGCCAGTAGTATCCAGGCGATCTCTGGAAACACCATATATTTT	CASSIQAISGNTIYF
TRBJ2-3	-	TRBD2	TRBV7-6	TGTGCCAGCAGCCCAACTAGCGAGTACACAGATACGCAGTATTTT	CASSPTSEYTDTQYF
TRBJ1-5	-	TRBD1	TRBV25-1	TGTGCCAGCAGCAGGGACAGGACTAGCAATCAGCCCCAGCATTTT	CASSRDRTSNQPQHF
TRBJ1-5	-	TRBD1	TRBV6-5	TGTGCCAGCAGGTTACAGGGGTTGGCTCAGCCCCAGCATTTT	CASRLQGLAQPQHF
TRBJ2-5	-	-	TRBV7-2	TGTGCCAGCAGCCGTCGGACTCTACAAGAGACCCAGTACTTC	CASSRRTLQETQYF
TRBJ1-1	-	-	TRBV7-9	TGTGCCAGCAGCTTAAGCGGCGGTGCGAACACTGAAGCTTTCTTT	CASSLSGGANTEAFF